The subject of this entry is one T cell receptor (beta chain). What it binds is unknown. From the germline J gene comes the end of the CDR3, since the read stops 3 residues before it. The germline V gene encodes CDR1 MDHEN and CDR2 SYDVKM. The CDR3 totals 17 residues. With 8 bases clipped from V and 1 base from J, the junction kept 11 bases outside the gene matches. This sample was included in a study of T cells in women clearing cervical HPV infection. Findings and limits, study-wide: TRBV6-7 relative abundance averaged around 0.11% in cases and less than 0.2% in controls. Richness differences could reflect unmeasured T-cell content per sample.

Method: immunoSEQ multiplex PCR; TCRdb's copy keeps in-frame clones and lacks some. This table holds around 44,000 clones. The source is a woman aged 18 to 75 with a cervical HPV16 infection that either progressed to CIN3+ or cleared (not recorded which). What was sequenced was blood buffy coat. The chain joins TRBV28 to TRBJ1-1; 12 bases match TRBD1. The CDR3 bases that were read are TGTGCCAGCGTTAGGGACAGGGGGCTTCTCGGGAACACTGAA. Its protein is CASVRDRGLLGNTE. The whole CDR3 reads CASVRDRGLLGNTEAFF.